The rows below give T cell receptor beta chains drawn from one sample of a study of blood T cell repertoires in COVID-19. Sequencing was performed with immunoSEQ multiplex PCR; in TCRdb, only in-frame clones are kept and a portion is missing. The sample holds about 320,000 clones, approximately 85% seen once. The source material was peripheral blood. The receptors were gathered from a human donor in a cohort sampled during active COVID-19. Each CDR3 is given with its conserved first and last residue. Fields, in order: J gene, clone size, V gene, D gene, CDR3 DNA, CDR3 protein. A D gene is named only where the DNA matches it firmly. Only part of the rows carry a size: once, few, many, or a class if the clone is expanded.

J: TRBJ1-4
size: NA
V: TRBV18
D: TRBD1
DNA: TGTGCCAGCTCAGCGGGACAGCTTGCAACTAATGAAAAACTGTTTTTT
CDR3: CASSAGQLATNEKLFF

J: TRBJ2-1
size: NA
V: TRBV3-1/TRBV3-2
D: TRBD1
DNA: TGTGCCAGCAGCCTGGGGACAGGGGGACCGCGGGAGCAGTTCTTC
CDR3: CASSLGTGGPREQFF

J: TRBJ1-1
size: NA
V: TRBV3-1/TRBV3-2
D: NA
DNA: TGTGCCAGCAGCCACAACTTACTGAACACTGAAGCTTTCTTT
CDR3: CASSHNLLNTEAFF

J: TRBJ1-1
size: NA
V: TRBV30
D: TRBD1
DNA: TGTGCCTGGAGGACGGACAGGATGAACACTGAAGCTTTCTTT
CDR3: CAWRTDRMNTEAFF

J: TRBJ1-4
size: NA
V: TRBV10-3
D: NA
DNA: TGTGCCATCAGTGAAGGAGGCAGGAATAATGAAAAACTGTTTTTT
CDR3: CAISEGGRNNEKLFF

J: TRBJ2-3
size: few
V: TRBV19
D: NA
DNA: TGTGCCAGTAGTATAGGTCCAGAAAGCACAGATACGCAGTATTTT
CDR3: CASSIGPESTDTQYF

J: TRBJ2-2
size: NA
V: TRBV20-1
D: TRBD2
DNA: TGCAGTGCTAGTTGGGGACTAGCACCCGGGGAGCTGTTTTTT
CDR3: CSASWGLAPGELFF

J: TRBJ2-1
size: NA
V: TRBV18
D: NA
DNA: TGTGCCAGCTCACCATCTACTAATTCTCGGCAGGGCTACTACAATGAGCAGTTCTTC
CDR3: CASSPSTNSRQGYYNEQFF

J: TRBJ2-7
size: NA
V: TRBV4-2
D: NA
DNA: TGTGCCAGCAGCCAAGATGTTGGCAACTCCTACGAGCAGTACTTC
CDR3: CASSQDVGNSYEQYF

J: TRBJ1-4
size: NA
V: TRBV7-8
D: NA
DNA: TGTGCCAGCCGCCCCCTGTGGCAGGGTAGATTCCCAACTAATGAAAAACTGTTTTTT
CDR3: CASRPLWQGRFPTNEKLFF

J: TRBJ1-3
size: once
V: TRBV5-1
D: NA
DNA: TGCGCCAGCAGCGCCCTGGGCGTTTTCTCTGGAAACACCATATATTTT
CDR3: CASSALGVFSGNTIYF

J: TRBJ2-2
size: NA
V: TRBV27
D: NA
DNA: TGTGCCAGCAGTTCCTGGAAAACAGGCGGGGAGCTGTTTTTT
CDR3: CASSSWKTGGELFF

J: TRBJ2-1
size: many
V: TRBV2
D: TRBD2
DNA: TGTGCCAGCAGGCGGGGGGGCAATGAGCAGTTCTTC
CDR3: CASRRGGNEQFF

J: TRBJ2-2
size: NA
V: TRBV9
D: NA
DNA: TGTGCCAGCAGCGTCGGGGTCACCGGGGAGCTGTTTTTT
CDR3: CASSVGVTGELFF

J: TRBJ2-3
size: NA
V: TRBV18
D: NA
DNA: TGTGCCAGCTCACCACACAGGGCAGATACGCAGTATTTT
CDR3: CASSPHRADTQYF

J: TRBJ2-2
size: NA
V: TRBV18
D: TRBD1
DNA: TGTGCCAGCTCACGCCGCCCGGGACAGGGGGCTGCGGAGCTGTTTTTT
CDR3: CASSRRPGQGAAELFF

J: TRBJ2-1
size: NA
V: TRBV30
D: NA
DNA: TGTGCCTGGACTCCCGGGTCTGCCTACAATGAGCAGTTCTTC
CDR3: CAWTPGSAYNEQFF

J: TRBJ1-2
size: NA
V: TRBV21-1
D: NA
DNA: TGTGCCAGCCGAGGGTGGGGGACAGGCTTAATCCTCTATGGCTACACCTTC
CDR3: CASRGWGTGLILYGYTF

J: TRBJ1-2
size: NA
V: TRBV19
D: TRBD1
DNA: TGTGCCAGTAGGGGACAGTCTAACTATGGCTACACCTTC
CDR3: CASRGQSNYGYTF

J: TRBJ1-1
size: NA
V: TRBV9
D: NA
DNA: TGTGCCAGCAGCGAGAGAGGGGGTCGGAACACTGAAGCTTTCTTT
CDR3: CASSERGGRNTEAFF

J: TRBJ2-7
size: few
V: TRBV7-9
D: NA
DNA: TGTGCCAGCAGACCTGCCCTGGGCCGCGACGAGCAGTACTTC
CDR3: CASRPALGRDEQYF

J: TRBJ2-3
size: NA
V: TRBV11-2
D: NA
DNA: TGTGCCAGCAGCTTAGGATCTGGGCAGGGAACAGATACGCAGTATTTT
CDR3: CASSLGSGQGTDTQYF

J: TRBJ1-1
size: NA
V: TRBV2
D: TRBD1
DNA: TGTGCCAGCAGTCCAAGGGGGCAGAACACTGAAGCTTTCTTT
CDR3: CASSPRGQNTEAFF

J: TRBJ1-1
size: NA
V: TRBV5-6
D: NA
DNA: TGTGCCAGCAGCCCCGTGGTACAGAACACTGAAGCTTTCTTT
CDR3: CASSPVVQNTEAFF

J: TRBJ2-1
size: NA
V: TRBV18
D: TRBD2
DNA: TGTGCCAGCTCACCACGAATTAGCGGGGGGGCCTCCTACAATGAGCAGTTCTTC
CDR3: CASSPRISGGASYNEQFF